This T cell receptor beta chain was sequenced in a study of cytomegalovirus exposure and HLA in healthy donors. About the research overall: Samples from HLA-typed donors yielded some 85 million unique TCRs in an early data release.

Primers: 60 Vbeta forward and 13 Jbeta reverse. Authors' analysis steps: Counted up in a later analysis, unique TCR beta chains came to some 72 million, with 9.5 million to 13 million shared. Profiling relied on immunoSEQ multiplex PCR, and the TCRdb table lists in-frame clones only, not all of them. That table gives V, J and clone size, and the DNA gave D and trimming. The sample contains around 92,000 clones, more than 65% of which appear only once. The CDR3 covers 17 residues. V was trimmed by 4 bases and J by 4 bases, leaving 22 bases between them. Germline CDR1 MDHEN, CDR2 SYDVKM. This rearrangement joins TRBV28 to TRBJ2-5; maybe TRBD2 (5 bases). Specimen: PBMCs. The source is a girl aged 2 to 9 in good health and CMV-seropositive. The CDR3 DNA sequence: TGTGCCAGCAGTTCAGTACTGCCAACTAGGTTTGGAGAGACCCAGTACTTC. Translation: CASSSVLPTRFGETQYF.